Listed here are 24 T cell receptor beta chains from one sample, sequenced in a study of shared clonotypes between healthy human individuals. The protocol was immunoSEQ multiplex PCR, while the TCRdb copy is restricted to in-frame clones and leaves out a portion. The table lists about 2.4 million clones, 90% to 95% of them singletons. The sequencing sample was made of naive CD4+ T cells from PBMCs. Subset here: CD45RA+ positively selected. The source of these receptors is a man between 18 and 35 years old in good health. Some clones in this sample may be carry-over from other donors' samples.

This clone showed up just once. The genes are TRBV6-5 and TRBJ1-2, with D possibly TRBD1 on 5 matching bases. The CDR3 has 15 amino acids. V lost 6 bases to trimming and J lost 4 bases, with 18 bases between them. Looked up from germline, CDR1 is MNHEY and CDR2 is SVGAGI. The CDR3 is CASSAGGIRAYGYTF. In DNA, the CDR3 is TGTGCCAGCAGCGCGGGGGGGATCCGAGCCTATGGCTACACCTTC.

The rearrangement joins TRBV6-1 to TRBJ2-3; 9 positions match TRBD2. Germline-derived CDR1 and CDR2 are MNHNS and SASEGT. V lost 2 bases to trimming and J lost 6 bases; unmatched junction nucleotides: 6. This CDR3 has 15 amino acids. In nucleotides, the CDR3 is TGTGCCAGCAGTGAACAGGCGGGAGGGATCGATACGCAGTATTTT. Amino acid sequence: CASSEQAGGIDTQYF.

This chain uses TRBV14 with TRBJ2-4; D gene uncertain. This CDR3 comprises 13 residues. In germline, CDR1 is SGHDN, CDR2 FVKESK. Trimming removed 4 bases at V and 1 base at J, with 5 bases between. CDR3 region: CASSLNAKNIQYF. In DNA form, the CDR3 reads TGTGCCAGCAGCCTCAACGCCAAAAACATTCAGTACTTC.

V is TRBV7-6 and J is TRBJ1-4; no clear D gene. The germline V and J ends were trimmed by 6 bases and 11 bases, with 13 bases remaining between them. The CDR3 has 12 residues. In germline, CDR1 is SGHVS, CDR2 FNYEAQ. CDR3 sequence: CASRAPGGKLFF. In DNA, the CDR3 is TGTGCCAGCAGGGCCCCCGGTGGGAAACTGTTTTTT.

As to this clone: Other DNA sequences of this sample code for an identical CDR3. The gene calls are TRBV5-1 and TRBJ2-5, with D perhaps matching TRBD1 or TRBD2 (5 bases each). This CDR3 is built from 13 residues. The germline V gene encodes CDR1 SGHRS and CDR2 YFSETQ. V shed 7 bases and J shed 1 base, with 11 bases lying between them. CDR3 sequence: CASGPGPQETQYF. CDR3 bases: TGCGCCAGCGGTCCGGGACCCCAAGAGACCCAGTACTTC.

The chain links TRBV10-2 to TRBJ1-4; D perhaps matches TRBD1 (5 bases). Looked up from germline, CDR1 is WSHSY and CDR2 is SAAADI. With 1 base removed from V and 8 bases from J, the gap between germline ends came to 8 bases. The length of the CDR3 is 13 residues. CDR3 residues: CASSEYRMEKLFF. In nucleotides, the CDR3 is TGCGCCAGCAGTGAGTACAGGATGGAAAAACTGTTTTTT.

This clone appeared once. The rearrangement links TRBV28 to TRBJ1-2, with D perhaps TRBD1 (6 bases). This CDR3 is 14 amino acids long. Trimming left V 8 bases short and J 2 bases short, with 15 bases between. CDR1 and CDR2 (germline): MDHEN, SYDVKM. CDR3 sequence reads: CASEATGINYGYTF. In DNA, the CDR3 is TGTGCCAGCGAGGCAACAGGGATCAACTATGGCTACACCTTC.

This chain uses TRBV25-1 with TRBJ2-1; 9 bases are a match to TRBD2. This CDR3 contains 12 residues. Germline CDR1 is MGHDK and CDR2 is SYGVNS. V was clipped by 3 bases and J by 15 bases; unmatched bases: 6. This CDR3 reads CASSELAGWPFF. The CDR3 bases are TGTGCCAGCAGTGAGCTAGCGGGGTGGCCGTTCTTC. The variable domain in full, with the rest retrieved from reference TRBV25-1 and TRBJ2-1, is EADIYQTPRYLVIGTGKKITLECSQTMGHDKMYWYQQDPGMELHLIHYSYGVNSTEKGDLSSESTVSRIRTEHFPLTLESARPSHTSQYLCASSELAGWPFFGPGTRLTVL.

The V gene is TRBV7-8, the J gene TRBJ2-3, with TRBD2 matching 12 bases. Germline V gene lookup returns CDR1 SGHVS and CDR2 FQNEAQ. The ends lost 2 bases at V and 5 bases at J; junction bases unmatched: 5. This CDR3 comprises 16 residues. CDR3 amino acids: CASSLRLAGVGDTQYF. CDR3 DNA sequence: TGTGCCAGCAGCTTAAGACTAGCGGGAGTGGGAGATACGCAGTATTTT.

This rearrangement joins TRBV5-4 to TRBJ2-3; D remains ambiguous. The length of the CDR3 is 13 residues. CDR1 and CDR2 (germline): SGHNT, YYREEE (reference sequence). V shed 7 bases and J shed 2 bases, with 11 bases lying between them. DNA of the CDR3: TGTGCCAGCGGGGTGGCTTCCACAGATACGCAGTATTTT. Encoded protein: CASGVASTDTQYF.

The CDR3 loop is CASSQDRTGWDEQYF. DNA for the CDR3: TGTGCCAGCAGCCAAGACCGGACAGGGTGGGACGAGCAGTACTTC. The chain uses TRBV4-2 and TRBJ2-5; 8 nucleotides align to TRBD1. TRBJ2-7 matches the DNA end more closely, so the J call is doubtful. CDR1 and CDR2 from the germline V gene are LGHNA and YNFKEQ. The CDR3 spans 15 residues.

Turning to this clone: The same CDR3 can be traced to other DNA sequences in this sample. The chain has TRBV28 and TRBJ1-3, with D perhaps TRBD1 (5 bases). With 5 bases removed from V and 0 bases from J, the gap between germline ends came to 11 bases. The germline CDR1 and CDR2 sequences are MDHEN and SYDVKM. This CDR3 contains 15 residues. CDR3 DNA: TGTGCCAGCAGTCTAGGCGGGGGCTCTGGAAACACCATATATTTT. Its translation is CASSLGGGSGNTIYF.

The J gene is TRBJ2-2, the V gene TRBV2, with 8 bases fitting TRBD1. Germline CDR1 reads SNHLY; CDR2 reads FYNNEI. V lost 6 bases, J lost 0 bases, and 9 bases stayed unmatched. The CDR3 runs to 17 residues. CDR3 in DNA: TGTGCCAGCAGCGACGGACAGGGCTCCGCGAACACCGGGGAGCTGTTTTTT. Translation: CASSDGQGSANTGELFF.

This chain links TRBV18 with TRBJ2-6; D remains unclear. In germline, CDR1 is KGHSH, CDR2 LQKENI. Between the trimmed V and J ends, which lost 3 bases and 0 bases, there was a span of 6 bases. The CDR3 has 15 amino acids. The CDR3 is CASSPKSSGANVLTF. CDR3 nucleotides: TGTGCCAGCTCACCGAAAAGCTCTGGGGCCAACGTCCTGACTTTC.

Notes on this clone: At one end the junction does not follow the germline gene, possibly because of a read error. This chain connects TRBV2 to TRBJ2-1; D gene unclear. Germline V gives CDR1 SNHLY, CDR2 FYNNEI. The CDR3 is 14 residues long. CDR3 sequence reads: CASSEESIVNEQFF. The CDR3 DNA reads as TGTGCCAGCAGCGAAGAATCGATCGTCAATGAGCAGTTCTTC.

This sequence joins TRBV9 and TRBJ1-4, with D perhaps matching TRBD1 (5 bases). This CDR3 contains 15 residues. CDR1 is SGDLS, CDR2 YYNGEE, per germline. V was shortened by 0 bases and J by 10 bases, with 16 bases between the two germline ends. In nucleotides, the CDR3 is TGTGCCAGCAGCGTAGAGGGAGGGGTCACAGGAAAACTGTTTTTT. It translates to CASSVEGGVTGKLFF.

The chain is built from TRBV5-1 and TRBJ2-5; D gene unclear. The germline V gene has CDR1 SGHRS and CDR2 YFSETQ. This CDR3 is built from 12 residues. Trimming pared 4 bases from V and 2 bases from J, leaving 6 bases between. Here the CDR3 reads CASSPEQETQYF. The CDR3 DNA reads TGCGCCAGCAGCCCGGAGCAAGAGACCCAGTACTTC.

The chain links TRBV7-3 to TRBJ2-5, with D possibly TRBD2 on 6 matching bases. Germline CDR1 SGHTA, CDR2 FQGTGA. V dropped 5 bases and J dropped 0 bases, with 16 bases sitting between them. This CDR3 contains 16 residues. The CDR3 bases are TGTGCCAGCAGCCCCAGGGAGCGGGCGTACCAAGAGACCCAGTACTTC. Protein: CASSPRERAYQETQYF. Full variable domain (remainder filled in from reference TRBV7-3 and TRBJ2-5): GAGVSQTPSNKVTEKGKYVELRCDPISGHTALYWYRQSLGQGPEFLIYFQGTGAADDSGLPNDRFFAVRPEGSVSTLKIQRTERGDSAVYLCASSPRERAYQETQYFGPGTRLLVL.

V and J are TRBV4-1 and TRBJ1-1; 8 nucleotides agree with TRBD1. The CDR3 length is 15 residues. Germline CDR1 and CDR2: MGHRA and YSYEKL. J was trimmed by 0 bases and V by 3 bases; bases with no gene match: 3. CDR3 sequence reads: CASSHPGGVNTEAFF. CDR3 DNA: TGCGCCAGCAGCCATCCAGGGGGCGTGAACACTGAAGCTTTCTTT.

CDR3 nucleotides: TGTGCCAGCACGGAGGACAGATTCTATGGCTACACCTTC. Translation: CASTEDRFYGYTF. The chain employs TRBV6-5 and TRBJ1-2; D possibly corresponds to TRBD1 (6 bases). V gave up 7 bases and J gave up 4 bases, with 13 bases separating them. The CDR3 covers 13 residues. The germline CDR1 and CDR2 sequences are MNHEY and SVGAGI.

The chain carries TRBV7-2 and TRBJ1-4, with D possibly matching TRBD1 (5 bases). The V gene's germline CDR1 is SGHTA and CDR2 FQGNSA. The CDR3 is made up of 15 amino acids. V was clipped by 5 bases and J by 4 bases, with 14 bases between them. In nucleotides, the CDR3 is TGTGCCAGCAGCATACACGGGGGGATTAATGAAAAACTGTTTTTT. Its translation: CASSIHGGINEKLFF.

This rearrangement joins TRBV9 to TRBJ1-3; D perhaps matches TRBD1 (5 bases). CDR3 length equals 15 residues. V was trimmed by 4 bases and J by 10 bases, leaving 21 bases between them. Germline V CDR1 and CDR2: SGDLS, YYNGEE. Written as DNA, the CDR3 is TGTGCCAGCAGCCCCCGGGGCCAGCCGGGTTTGACCATATATTTT. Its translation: CASSPRGQPGLTIYF.

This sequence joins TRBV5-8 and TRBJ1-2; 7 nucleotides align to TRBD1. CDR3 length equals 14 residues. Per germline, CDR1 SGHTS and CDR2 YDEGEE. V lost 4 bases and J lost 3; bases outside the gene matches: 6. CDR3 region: CASSHSGTDYGYTF. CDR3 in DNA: TGTGCCAGCAGCCATTCCGGGACAGACTATGGCTACACCTTC.

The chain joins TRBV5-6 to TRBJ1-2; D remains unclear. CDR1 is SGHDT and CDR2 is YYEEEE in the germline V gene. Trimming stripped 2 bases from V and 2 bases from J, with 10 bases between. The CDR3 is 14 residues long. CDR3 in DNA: TGTGCCAGCAGCTTTATAGGGCAGAACTATGGCTACACCTTC. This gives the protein CASSFIGQNYGYTF. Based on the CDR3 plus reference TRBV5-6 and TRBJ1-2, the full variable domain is DAGVTQSPTHLIKTRGQQVTLRCSPKSGHDTVSWYQQALGQGPQFIFQYYEEEERQRGNFPDRFSGHQFPNYSSELNVNALLLGDSALYLCASSFIGQNYGYTFGSGTRLTVV.